The 10 T cell receptor beta chains listed next were all sequenced from one sample in a study of cytomegalovirus exposure and HLA in healthy donors. PCR amplification relied on 60 Vbeta primers (plus 13 Jbeta primers). This table comes from immunoSEQ multiplex PCR, and its TCRdb copy is limited to in-frame clones, with some not included. The sample consists of 110,000 to 150,000 clones, roughly three quarters of them appearing once. What was sequenced was PBMCs. The receptors derive from a female donor in good health and CMV-seronegative.

The V call is TRBV28, the J call TRBJ2-3, with a possible D match to TRBD1 (5 bases). CDR3 length equals 16 residues. The V end was cut by 2 bases, the J end by 0 bases, with 12 bases between. CDR1 and CDR2 from the germline V gene are MDHEN and SYDVKM. In nucleotides, the CDR3 is TGTGCCAGCAGTTTAACGATCTCAGGGAGCACAGATACGCAGTATTTT. This encodes CASSLTISGSTDTQYF.

The rearrangement uses TRBV6-5 and TRBJ1-5, with TRBD1 as a possible D gene (6 bases). V was pared by 6 bases and J by 3 bases, with 12 bases between. The germline gives CDR1 MNHEY, CDR2 SVGAGI. This CDR3 is built from 14 residues. The CDR3 region is CASRRQGINQPQHF. The CDR3 DNA reads TGTGCCAGCAGACGCCAGGGGATCAATCAGCCCCAGCATTTT.

The rearrangement links TRBV11-3 to TRBJ2-7; 9 bases map to TRBD1. Germline V CDR1 and CDR2: SGHNT, YENEEA. The CDR3 has 15 amino acids. The V gene end was trimmed by 5 bases and the J gene end by 4 bases; junction bases not matched to a gene: 9. The CDR3 loop is CASSIRGQGWYEQYF. DNA for the CDR3: TGTGCCAGCAGCATAAGGGGACAGGGTTGGTACGAGCAGTACTTC.

The chain employs TRBV29-1 and TRBJ2-7; 9 bases align to TRBD1. Germline-derived CDR1 and CDR2 are SQVTM and ANQGSEA. V lost 7 bases, J lost 2 bases, and 6 bases stayed unmatched. The length of the CDR3 is 13 residues. The CDR3 DNA sequence: TGCAGCGCCTCCGGGACAGGGACCTACGAGCAGTACTTC. It codes for CSASGTGTYEQYF.

This clone was seen more than once but under ten times. V and J are TRBV29-1 and TRBJ2-1; a weak D match, TRBD2 (5 bases). V was trimmed by 6 bases and J by 8 bases, leaving 17 bases between them. The CDR3 covers 13 residues. CDR1 and CDR2 from the germline V gene are SQVTM and ANQGSEA. As DNA, the CDR3 is TGCAGCGTCGGGAACCGAAGGGCTTATGAGCAGTTCTTC. It is translated as CSVGNRRAYEQFF.

The J gene is TRBJ1-1, the V gene TRBV28; possible D gene TRBD1, 5 bases. V was pared by 2 bases and J by 4 bases, with 17 bases between. Germline CDR1 reads MDHEN; CDR2 reads SYDVKM. The CDR3 spans 16 residues. CDR3 loop: CASSLTPRGGGTEAFF. The CDR3 DNA reads TGTGCCAGCAGTTTAACCCCTAGAGGCGGGGGCACTGAAGCTTTCTTT.

This rearrangement joins TRBV4-1 to TRBJ2-1; no firm D call. The CDR3 sequence is 15 residues long. The germline V and J ends were trimmed by 5 bases and 2 bases, with 13 bases remaining between them. Germline values: CDR1 MGHRA, CDR2 YSYEKL. The CDR3, as DNA: TGCGCCAGCAGCTACCACCCCACAGCCTACAATGAGCAGTTCTTC. This codes for CASSYHPTAYNEQFF.

CDR3 sequence (DNA): TGTGCCAGCACCCCCAGGTGGTCCTACGAGCAGTACTTC. As protein: CASTPRWSYEQYF. V is TRBV7-8 and J is TRBJ2-5; D unresolved. The last part of the DNA fits TRBJ2-7 better; the J call may be wrong. Per germline, CDR1 SGHVS and CDR2 FQNEAQ. The CDR3 runs 13 residues.

V gene TRBV5-1 combines with J gene TRBJ2-4; a possible D gene is TRBD2 (5 bases). The CDR3 runs 13 residues. The ends were cut back, 4 bases at V and 5 bases at J, with 10 bases in the middle. CDR1 is SGHRS, CDR2 YFSETQ, per germline. CDR3 loop: CASSNGNQNIQYF. DNA of the CDR3: TGCGCCAGCAGCAACGGGAATCAAAACATTCAGTACTTC.

The chain couples TRBV10-3 to TRBJ2-1, with D possibly TRBD2 on 6 matching bases. This CDR3 has 16 residues. CDR1 is ENHRY and CDR2 is SYGVKD in the germline V gene. Deletions cut 6 bases from V and 1 base from J, with 16 bases between. CDR3 in amino acids: CAIRRTSSESYNEQFF. CDR3 DNA sequence: TGTGCCATCAGGCGAACTAGCTCCGAATCCTACAATGAGCAGTTCTTC.